This T cell receptor beta chain was identified in a study of post-analysis software for immune sequencing data. Whole-study results and caveats: Included in a set of 5 or 6 TRBV segments more frequent in patients than controls were TRBV5-6, TRBV5-1 and TRBV20-1. Normalized Chao1 diversity was significantly reduced in patients versus controls. By F measure, strong co-clustering occurred among samples prepared in the same batch.

Turning to this clonotype: As yet, its antigen is unknown.

The CDR3 has 15 residues. Germline V gene data show CDR1 as SGDLS and CDR2 as YYNGEE. V lost 0 bases and J lost 2; bases outside the gene matches: 2. Incorporated into the TCR beta cDNA libraries were unique molecular identifiers, which served to reduce PCR and sequencing biases. TCRdb reanalysed the PCR reads using MiXCR and keeps one entry per CDR3 protein. The sample consists of 400,000 to 500,000 distinct CDR3 sequences, about 40% of them appearing once. This clonotype was sampled from a girl aged 2-9 years with multiple sclerosis. Material: blood. V gene TRBV9 combines with J gene TRBJ2-1; 7 nucleotides match TRBD2. CDR3 nucleotides: TGTGCCAGCAGCGTAGCTAGCGGCACCTACAATGAGCAGTTCTTC. This gives the protein CASSVASGTYNEQFF.